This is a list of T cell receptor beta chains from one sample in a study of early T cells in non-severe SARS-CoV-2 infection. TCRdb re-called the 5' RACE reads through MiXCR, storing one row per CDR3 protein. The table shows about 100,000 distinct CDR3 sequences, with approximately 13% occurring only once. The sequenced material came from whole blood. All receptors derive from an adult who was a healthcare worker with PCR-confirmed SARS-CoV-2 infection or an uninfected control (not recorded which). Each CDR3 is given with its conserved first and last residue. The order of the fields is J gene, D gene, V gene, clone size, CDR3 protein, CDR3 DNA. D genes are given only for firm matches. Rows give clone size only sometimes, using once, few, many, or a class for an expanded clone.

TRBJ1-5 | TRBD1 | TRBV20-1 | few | CSAGPDRGLRPQHF | TGCAGTGCTGGACCCGACAGGGGCCTGAGGCCCCAGCATTTT
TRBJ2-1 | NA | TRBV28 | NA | CASRVAGPYNEQFF | TGTGCCAGCAGGGTAGCAGGGCCCTACAATGAGCAGTTCTTC
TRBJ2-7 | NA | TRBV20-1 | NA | CRLGDTSYEQYF | TGCAGGCTCGGGGACACCTCCTACGAGCAGTACTTC
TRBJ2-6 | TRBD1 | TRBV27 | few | CASSRDRVVGANVLTF | TGTGCCAGCAGCCGGGACAGGGTGGTTGGGGCCAACGTCCTGACTTTC
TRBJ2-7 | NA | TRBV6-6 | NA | CARGRTAYEQYF | TGTGCCAGGGGACGGACAGCCTACGAGCAGTACTTC
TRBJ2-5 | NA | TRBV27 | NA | CAGHQETQYF | TGTGCCGGCCACCAAGAGACCCAGTACTTC
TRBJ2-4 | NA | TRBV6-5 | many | CASSNRAGTKNIQYF | TGTGCCAGCAGCAACAGGGCAGGGACCAAAAACATTCAGTACTTC
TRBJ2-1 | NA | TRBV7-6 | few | CASSSRGGAYNEQFF | TGTGCCAGCAGCTCCCGAGGGGGGGCCTACAATGAGCAGTTCTTC
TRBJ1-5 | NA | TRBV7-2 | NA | CASSQTTFNQPQHF | TGTGCCAGCAGCCAGACGACTTTCAATCAGCCCCAGCATTTT
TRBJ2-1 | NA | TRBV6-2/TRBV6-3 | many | CASSYGGVVWGSDEQFF | TGTGCCAGCAGTTACGGGGGAGTCGTATGGGGATCCGATGAGCAGTTCTTC
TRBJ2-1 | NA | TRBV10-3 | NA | CAISEASSYNEQFF | TGTGCCATCAGTGAAGCGAGCTCCTACAATGAGCAGTTCTTC
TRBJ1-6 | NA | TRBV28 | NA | CASSNRASISPLHF | TGTGCCAGCAGCAACAGGGCTTCGATTTCACCCCTCCACTTT
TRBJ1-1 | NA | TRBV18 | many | CASSQNDAEAFF | TGTGCCAGCTCACAAAATGACGCTGAAGCTTTCTTT
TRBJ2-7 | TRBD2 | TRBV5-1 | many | CASSLVLAGTEQYF | TGCGCCAGCAGCTTGGTGCTAGCGGGGACCGAGCAGTACTTC
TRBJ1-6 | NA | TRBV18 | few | CASSPPQGSNSPLHF | TGTGCCAGCTCACCACCGCAGGGAAGCAATTCACCCCTCCACTTT
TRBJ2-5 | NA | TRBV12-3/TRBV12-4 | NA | CASRFEAGSQETQYF | TGTGCCAGCAGGTTCGAAGCCGGATCCCAAGAGACCCAGTACTTC
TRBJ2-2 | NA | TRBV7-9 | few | CASSQRPGPNTGELFF | TGTGCCAGCAGCCAACGCCCCGGACCCAACACCGGGGAGCTGTTTTTT
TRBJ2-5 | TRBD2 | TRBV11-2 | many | CASSLGGTGGQETQYF | TGTGCCAGCAGCTTAGGAGGGACGGGGGGTCAAGAGACCCAGTACTTC
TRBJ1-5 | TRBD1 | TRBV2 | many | CASWGTGDEAQHF | TGTGCCAGCTGGGGGACAGGGGACGAAGCCCAGCATTTT
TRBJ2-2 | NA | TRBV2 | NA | CASSGRTGELFF | TGTGCCAGCAGTGGGCGAACCGGGGAGCTGTTTTTT
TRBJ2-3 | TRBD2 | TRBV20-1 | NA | CSARDRDSGPASVTQYF | TGCAGTGCTAGAGATCGAGATAGCGGGCCCGCCTCGGTTACGCAGTATTTT
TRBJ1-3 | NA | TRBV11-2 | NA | CASSLTGNTIYF | TGTGCCAGCAGCCTAACAGGAAACACCATATATTTT
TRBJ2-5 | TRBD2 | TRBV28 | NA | CASSPELAGARETQYF | TGTGCCAGCAGTCCAGAATTAGCGGGGGCGAGGGAGACCCAGTACTTC
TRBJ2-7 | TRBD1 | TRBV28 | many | CASSARQGAVYEQYF | TGTGCCAGCAGTGCACGACAGGGGGCTGTCTACGAGCAGTACTTC
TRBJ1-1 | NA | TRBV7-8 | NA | CASSRDRGRVEAFF | TGTGCCAGCAGCAGGGACCGTGGCCGAGTTGAAGCTTTCTTT
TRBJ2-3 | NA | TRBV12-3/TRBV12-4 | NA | CASSRDGIPDTQYF | TGTGCCAGCAGCCGCGACGGAATACCAGATACGCAGTATTTT
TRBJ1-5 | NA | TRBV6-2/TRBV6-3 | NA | CASSLLGSGQPQHF | TGTGCCAGCTCCCTCTTGGGGTCGGGTCAGCCCCAGCATTTT
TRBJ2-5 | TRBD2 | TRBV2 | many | CASSGLAGGQETQYF | TGTGCCAGCAGCGGACTAGCGGGGGGCCAAGAGACCCAGTACTTC
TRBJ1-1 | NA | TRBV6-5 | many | CASRFQPNTEAFF | TGTGCCAGCAGATTCCAGCCGAACACTGAAGCTTTCTTT
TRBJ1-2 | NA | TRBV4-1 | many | CASSQFEWIPNYGYTF | TGCGCCAGCAGCCAATTCGAGTGGATCCCTAACTATGGCTACACCTTC
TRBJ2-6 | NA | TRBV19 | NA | CASKLEGHRGANVLTF | TGTGCCAGTAAGTTAGAGGGCCATAGGGGGGCCAACGTCCTGACTTTC
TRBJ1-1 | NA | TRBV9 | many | CASSPPITGANTEAFF | TGTGCCAGCAGCCCCCCGATAACAGGCGCGAACACTGAAGCTTTCTTT
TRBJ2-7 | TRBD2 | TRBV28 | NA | CASSPPRSGNEQYF | TGTGCCAGCAGCCCCCCAAGAAGCGGGAACGAGCAGTACTTC
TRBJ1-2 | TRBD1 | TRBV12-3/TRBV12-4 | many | CASSFTQGVNYGYTF | TGTGCCAGCAGTTTTACCCAGGGGGTAAACTATGGCTACACCTTC
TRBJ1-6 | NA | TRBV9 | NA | CASSVGNSYNSPLHF | TGTGCCAGCAGCGTCGGCAACTCCTATAATTCACCCCTCCACTTT
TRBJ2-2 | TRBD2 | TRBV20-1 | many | CSARLAGGLDTGELFF | TGCAGTGCAAGACTAGCGGGGGGGCTGGACACCGGGGAGCTGTTTTTT
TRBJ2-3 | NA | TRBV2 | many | CASGTDTQYF | TGTGCCAGCGGGACAGATACGCAGTATTTT
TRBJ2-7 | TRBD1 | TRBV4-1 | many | CASSSGGVFYEQYF | TGCGCCAGCAGTTCAGGGGGTGTTTTCTACGAGCAGTACTTC
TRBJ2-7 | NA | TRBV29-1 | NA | CSVVTGYPYEQYF | TGCAGCGTTGTCACAGGGTACCCCTACGAGCAGTACTTC
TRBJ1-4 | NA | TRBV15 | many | CATSRDETGFNEKLFF | TGTGCCACCAGCAGAGATGAAACAGGCTTTAATGAAAAACTGTTTTTT
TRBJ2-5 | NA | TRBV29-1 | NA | CSAREETQYF | TGCAGCGCTCGTGAGGAGACCCAGTACTTC
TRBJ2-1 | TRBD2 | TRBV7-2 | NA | CASSSFTGGGNEQFF | TGTGCCAGCAGCTCCTTTACGGGCGGGGGCAATGAGCAGTTCTTC
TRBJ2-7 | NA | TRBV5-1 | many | CASSLESGSYEQYF | TGCGCCAGCAGCCTCGAGTCGGGCTCCTACGAGCAGTACTTC
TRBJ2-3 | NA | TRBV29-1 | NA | CSACRGSTDTQYF | TGCAGCGCTTGCAGGGGTAGCACAGATACGCAGTATTTT
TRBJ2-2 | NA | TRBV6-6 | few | CASSYRTANTGELFF | TGTGCCAGCAGTTACAGGACAGCCAACACCGGGGAGCTGTTTTTT
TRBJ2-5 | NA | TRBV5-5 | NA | CASSVRDRSLGGAETQYF | TGTGCCAGCAGCGTAAGGGACCGCTCACTGGGGGGCGCGGAGACCCAGTACTTC
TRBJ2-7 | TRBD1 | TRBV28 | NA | CASSPPGQASYEQYF | TGTGCCAGCAGTCCTCCGGGACAGGCCTCCTACGAGCAGTACTTC